These T cell receptor beta chains were read from a single sample in a study of T cells in Graves' hyperthyroidism and ophthalmopathy. TCRdb reanalysed the multiplex PCR reads using MiXCR and keeps one entry per CDR3 protein. The sample lists hundreds of thousands of distinct CDR3 sequences; about 15% were seen once. Sequenced: blood. Receptor source: a woman aged 40 to 50 with Graves' ophthalmopathy. CDR3s leave out the opening cysteine and the closing phenylalanine or tryptophan. A D gene is named only where the DNA matches it firmly.

d_call	v_call	j_call	cdr3_aa
NA	TRBV28	TRBJ1-2	AASGTHYVYT
TRBD1	TRBV12-5	TRBJ1-1	ASGIGQGPNTEAF
NA	TRBV5-5	TRBJ1-3	ASSLGQQGYGNTIY
NA	TRBV29-1	TRBJ1-2	SVLDRIYGYT
TRBD1	TRBV12-3/TRBV12-4	TRBJ2-2	ASSVQGFGELF
NA	TRBV7-2	TRBJ2-5	ASSRARGETQY
NA	TRBV6-5	TRBJ2-5	ASSYSPGTSATQY
NA	TRBV12-3/TRBV12-4	TRBJ1-2	ASSLRPEGYT
TRBD2	TRBV28	TRBJ2-5	ASSLNRGAQY
NA	TRBV19	TRBJ1-3	ASSKGSSSGNTIY
TRBD1	TRBV24-1	TRBJ2-2	ATSDFNRGFNTGELF
TRBD1	TRBV6-5	TRBJ2-4	ASRSGTGLAKNIQY
NA	TRBV20-1	TRBJ1-3	SAREGLYSGNTIY
TRBD1	TRBV5-1	TRBJ1-1	ASSFGTGRVFSEAF
NA	TRBV27	TRBJ2-2	ASRSGTQNTGELF
NA	TRBV30	TRBJ2-2	AWSFAGELF
NA	TRBV20-1	TRBJ1-5	SARVGSGNQPQH
TRBD2	TRBV4-2	TRBJ2-7	ASSQESGRAVEQY
NA	TRBV6-1	TRBJ1-1	ASSGSALGTEAF
NA	TRBV19	TRBJ2-2	ASVAEAGELF
TRBD1	TRBV28	TRBJ2-5	ASRTGNQETQY
NA	TRBV11-2	TRBJ2-7	ASSSRATSGSYEQY
TRBD1	TRBV6-1	TRBJ1-2	ASSEDRGLGYT
NA	TRBV30	TRBJ1-3	AWSVPGAHSGNTIY
NA	TRBV7-9	TRBJ2-7	ASTVDVSYEQY
NA	TRBV19	TRBJ1-1	ASSIWGTHTEAF
NA	TRBV9	TRBJ2-4	ASSVGVGVVNTQY
NA	TRBV5-5	TRBJ1-1	ASSYRDGGNTEAF
NA	TRBV20-1	TRBJ1-2	SARDSGSYGYT
NA	TRBV20-1	TRBJ2-2	SASSHTGELF
NA	TRBV12-3/TRBV12-4	TRBJ1-2	ASSTSRVYGYT
TRBD2	TRBV14	TRBJ2-2	ASSQVPSGDTGELF
NA	TRBV12-3/TRBV12-4	TRBJ1-1	ASTPGGGWTEAF
NA	TRBV6-2/TRBV6-3	TRBJ2-7	ASSYTTSSYEQY
TRBD1	TRBV29-1	TRBJ1-2	SVVGQGINYGYT
NA	TRBV14	TRBJ2-7	ASSQGGGQY
NA	TRBV7-2	TRBJ2-7	ASSLAWMDEQY
NA	TRBV5-1	TRBJ1-1	ASSLYSRNTEAF
NA	TRBV6-1	TRBJ1-6	ASTEQQGYNSPLH
TRBD1	TRBV5-1	TRBJ2-2	ASSSATGDTGELF
NA	TRBV4-1	TRBJ1-1	ASSQAAQDTGNTEAF
NA	TRBV29-1	TRBJ1-2	SVEGTPNYGYT
TRBD1	TRBV6-5	TRBJ1-1	ASSYSFTGVNTEAF
TRBD1	TRBV6-1	TRBJ1-1	ASSEGQGTRTEAF
NA	TRBV20-1	TRBJ2-7	SANKDYGHEQY
NA	TRBV6-2/TRBV6-3	TRBJ2-7	ASSYEPSLYEQY